This entry lists 27 T cell receptor beta chains sequenced from one sample in a study of identical twins. TCRdb re-called the 5' RACE reads with MiXCR, one entry per CDR3 protein. The sample gives 690,000 or so distinct CDR3 sequences, 8.6% of which show up once; around 0.95% is in the top ten. The sample was also linked to a second study, of yellow fever vaccine responses in identical twins.

The specimen was PBMCs. The receptors here all came from a woman in her late teens or twenties in good health.

In regard to this clonotype: Compared with germline, one end of the junction differs, possibly owing to a read error. The chain links TRBV20-1 to TRBJ2-3; 7 bases match TRBD2. The CDR3 is 10 amino acids. CDR1 and CDR2 from the germline V gene are DFQATT and SNEGSKA (reference sequence). The CDR3: CSAPGLPPNF. The CDR3 nucleotides are TGCAGTGCCCCGGGACTACCGCCTAATTTT.

The chain joins TRBV7-6 to TRBJ1-1; the D is unclear. The CDR3 consists of 14 residues. Germline CDR1 SGHVS, CDR2 FNYEAQ. The V end was cut by 1 base, the J end by 0 bases, with 6 bases between. For the CDR3, the DNA is TGTGCCAGCAGCTTAGAAGCTTTGAACACTGAAGCTTTCTTT. This gives the protein CASSLEALNTEAFF. Full variable domain (remainder filled in from reference TRBV7-6 and TRBJ1-1): GAGVSQSPRYKVTKRGQDVALRCDPISGHVSLYWYRQALGQGPEFLTYFNYEAQQDKSGLPNDRFSAERPEGSISTLTIQRTEQRDSAMYRCASSLEALNTEAFFGQGTRLTVV.

V usage is TRBV10-3 and J usage is TRBJ2-7; 9 positions match TRBD2. This CDR3 spans 14 amino acids. Per the germline V gene, CDR1 is ENHRY and CDR2 is SYGVKD. Trimming removed 5 bases from V and 4 bases from J; junction bases left unmatched: 6. In DNA form, the CDR3 reads TGTGCCATCAGTCGCTTGGCGGGAGGGTACGAGCAGTACTTC. It yields the protein CAISRLAGGYEQYF.

This clonotype was found many times. This sequence joins TRBV4-3 and TRBJ1-6; maybe TRBD1 (6 bases). The CDR3 is 14 residues long. Trimming took 0 bases from V and 10 from J, leaving 10 bases between them. The germline V gene has CDR1 LGHNA and CDR2 YSLEER. CDR3 protein: CASSQETGRSPLHF. The DNA of the CDR3 is TGCGCCAGCAGCCAAGAGACAGGAAGATCACCCCTCCACTTT.

This rearrangement joins TRBV28 to TRBJ2-5, with D uncertain. V lost 2 bases to trimming and J lost 5 bases, with 12 bases between them. Germline V gives CDR1 MDHEN, CDR2 SYDVKM. CDR3 length: 14 amino acids. CDR3: CASSLDSRRETQYF. The CDR3 nucleotides are TGTGCCAGCAGTTTAGATTCTAGGCGGGAGACCCAGTACTTC. The full variable domain, in which reference TRBV28 and TRBJ2-5 provide the parts outside the CDR3, is DVKVTQSSRYLVKRTGEKVFLECVQDMDHENMFWYRQDPGLGLRLIYFSYDVKMKEKGDIPEGYSVSREKKERFSLILESASTNQTSMYLCASSLDSRRETQYFGPGTRLLVL.

This chain uses TRBV11-2 with TRBJ2-7; D could derive from TRBD1 or TRBD2 (5 bases each). Germline V lookup: CDR1 SGHAT, CDR2 FQNNGV. With 5 bases removed from V and 0 bases from J, the gap between germline ends came to 14 bases. This CDR3 comprises 15 residues. CDR3 bases: TGTGCCAGCAGCCTATGGGACGCCCACTCCTACGAGCAGTACTTC. This encodes CASSLWDAHSYEQYF.

The V and J genes are TRBV3-1 and TRBJ2-2; 7 bases are a match to TRBD2. The CDR3 totals 18 residues. V shed 5 bases and J 1 base; nucleotides not matched to a gene: 13. Germline V CDR1 and CDR2: LGHDT, YNNKEL (reference sequence). This chain's CDR3 is CASSSRLAARRNTGELFF. As DNA, the CDR3 is TGTGCCAGCAGCTCCCGTCTAGCGGCCCGGAGGAACACCGGGGAGCTGTTTTTT.

In this sample, this clonotype turned up many times. V usage is TRBV7-2 and J usage is TRBJ2-1; D remains ambiguous. This CDR3 has 11 amino acids. V was pared by 5 bases and J by 7 bases, with 6 bases between. Germline CDR1 reads SGHTA; CDR2 reads FQGNSA. CDR3 nucleotides: TGTGCCAGCAGCCACTATAATGAGCAGTTCTTC. It codes for CASSHYNEQFF.

The chain uses TRBV7-2 and TRBJ2-3; 16 bases map to TRBD2. The ends lost 4 bases at V and 7 bases at J; junction bases unmatched: 8. CDR1 and CDR2 from the germline V gene are SGHTA and FQGNSA. The CDR3 consists of 17 residues. In DNA, the CDR3 is TGTGCCAGCAGCTCCCGCGGGACTAGCGGGGGGGTCCATACGCAGTATTTT. Protein product: CASSSRGTSGGVHTQYF.

This clonotype was recorded many times. The rearrangement uses TRBV15 and TRBJ1-4, with TRBD1 as a possible D gene (5 bases). Germline V gene sequence: CDR1 LNHNV, CDR2 YYDKDF (reference sequence). The CDR3 spans 13 residues. The ends were cut back, 5 bases at V and 10 bases at J, with 14 bases in the middle. The DNA of the CDR3 is TGTGCCACCAGCTCAGGGCTCGCCGGAAAACTGTTTTTT. Its protein product is CATSSGLAGKLFF.

Of note for this clonotype: This CDR3 fails to terminate in the conserved phenylalanine or tryptophan, so it likely reflects a read error. The V and J genes are TRBV11-2 and TRBJ2-1, with TRBD1 matching over 7 bases. This CDR3 has 17 amino acids. The germline V gene encodes CDR1 SGHAT and CDR2 FQNNGV. Unmatched junction bases numbered 9, after V lost 3 bases and J lost 1 base. CDR3 DNA sequence: TGTGCCAGCAGCTTGGGACAGTTCGGTTCATCCTACAATGAGCAGTTCCTC. It encodes CASSLGQFGSSYNEQFL.

The table lists this clonotype with a few counts. V gene TRBV29-1 combines with J gene TRBJ2-7; D remains ambiguous. V was clipped by 2 bases and J by 3 bases, with 5 bases between them. The CDR3 is 11 amino acids. CDR1 is SQVTM and CDR2 is ANQGSEA in the germline V gene. CDR3 coding DNA: TGCAGCGTTGAACTGGACTACGAGCAGTACTTC. Its translation: CSVELDYEQYF.

There are many counts of this clonotype. The chain employs TRBV10-3 and TRBJ2-7; 11 nucleotides agree with TRBD1. This CDR3 is built from 14 residues. The V segment lost 7 bases and the J segment 2 bases; nucleotides outside the gene matches: 4. CDR1 and CDR2 from the germline V gene are ENHRY and SYGVKD. The DNA for the CDR3 is TGTGCCATCACCCCGGGACAGGGGGCCTACGAGCAGTACTTC. It codes for CAITPGQGAYEQYF.

The table lists this clonotype with a few counts. V is TRBV7-2 and J is TRBJ2-7; 9 bases map to TRBD1. Losses at the gene ends were 5 bases for V and 3 bases for J; bases not matched to a gene: 8. CDR3 length: 15 residues. Germline V CDR1 and CDR2: SGHTA, FQGNSA. The CDR3 loop reads CASSLQPGQGYEQYF. The CDR3 nucleotides read TGTGCCAGCAGCCTCCAACCGGGACAGGGCTACGAGCAGTACTTC.

The chain recombines TRBV5-6 with TRBJ1-1; 9 positions agree with TRBD1. Germline CDR1 and CDR2: SGHDT and YYEEEE. The J segment lost 1 base and the V segment lost 0 bases, leaving 1 base of the junction unmatched. The length of the CDR3 is 15 residues. This chain's CDR3 is CASSLVGQGNTEAFF. The CDR3 DNA is TGTGCCAGCAGCTTGGTGGGACAGGGGAACACTGAAGCTTTCTTT.

The chain combines TRBV6-1 with TRBJ2-1, with 10 bases identical to TRBD1. The CDR3 totals 17 residues. The germline V gene has CDR1 MNHNS and CDR2 SASEGT. V lost 6 bases to trimming and J lost 9 bases; unmatched junction nucleotides: 17. The CDR3 DNA sequence: TGTGCCAGCAGGCGAACTACCGGGACAGGGGTTATATCTGAGCAGTTCTTC. This encodes CASRRTTGTGVISEQFF.

In this sample, this clonotype turned up many times. The chain recombines TRBV27 with TRBJ2-1, with 7 bases identical to TRBD2. The V and J ends lost 6 bases and 6 bases, in that order; junction bases with no gene match: 11. CDR3 length: 15 amino acids. Germline V gives CDR1 MNHEY, CDR2 SMNVEV (reference sequence). CDR3 in amino acids: CASRGPWLAVNEQFF. The DNA of the CDR3 is TGTGCCAGCAGGGGCCCCTGGCTAGCGGTCAATGAGCAGTTCTTC.

This clonotype was found a few times. J is TRBJ2-4 and V is TRBV12-3 or TRBV12-4; unclear D gene. The CDR3 is made up of 12 amino acids. V was clipped by 7 bases and J by 6 bases, with 10 bases between them. CDR3: CASTLSTNIQYF. CDR3 nucleotides: TGTGCCAGCACACTCTCCACAAACATTCAGTACTTC.

This clonotype was seen ten or more times. The rearrangement links TRBV29-1 to TRBJ2-7, with D perhaps matching TRBD1 (6 bases). CDR1 is SQVTM and CDR2 is ANQGSEA in the germline V gene. The CDR3 sequence is 12 residues long. The V gene lost 3 bases and the J gene lost 4 bases, with 10 bases spanning the gap. The CDR3 DNA is TGCAGCGTTGAGGACAGCGCTTACGAGCAGTACTTC. This translates into CSVEDSAYEQYF.

This clonotype has just a few counts. The chain combines TRBV12-3 or TRBV12-4 with TRBJ2-7, with 13 bases aligning to TRBD2. The CDR3 sequence is 15 residues long. J was trimmed by 3 bases and V by 8 bases; bases with no gene match: 7. This CDR3 is CASGPTSGRVYEQYF. CDR3 DNA: TGTGCCAGCGGGCCTACTAGCGGGAGGGTCTACGAGCAGTACTTC.

The chain combines TRBV27 with TRBJ2-3; 12 bases align to TRBD2. The CDR3 is made up of 15 amino acids. The germline V gene encodes CDR1 MNHEY and CDR2 SMNVEV (reference sequence). J gave up 6 bases and V 6 bases, and 7 bases lay outside the gene matches. The DNA for the CDR3 is TGTGCCAGCAGATCTCTTCTAGCGGGAGGGGATACGCAGTATTTT. It encodes CASRSLLAGGDTQYF.

The V call is TRBV10-3, the J call TRBJ1-1; tentatively, D is TRBD1 (6 bases). Trimming left V 3 bases short and J 8 bases short, with 13 bases between. The CDR3 is made up of 13 amino acids. In germline, CDR1 is ENHRY, CDR2 SYGVKD. CDR3 in amino acids: CAISETGSPEAFF. The CDR3 coding sequence is TGTGCCATCAGTGAAACAGGGTCGCCGGAAGCTTTCTTT.

The chain has TRBV16 and TRBJ2-5; D is undetermined. There are 13 residues in the CDR3. Germline-derived CDR1 and CDR2 are KGHSY and FQNENV. V was shortened by 1 base and J by 4 bases, with 7 bases between the two germline ends. The CDR3 DNA reads as TGTGCCAGCAGCCAATACGTGGGAGAGACCCAGTACTTC. As protein: CASSQYVGETQYF. The whole variable domain, remainder taken from reference TRBV16 and TRBJ2-5, is GEEVAQTPKHLVRGEGQKAKLYCAPIKGHSYVFWYQQVLKNEFKFLISFQNENVFDETGMPKERFSAKCLPNSPCSLEIQATKLEDSAVYFCASSQYVGETQYFGPGTRLLVL.

This clonotype showed up just a few times. The chain carries TRBV3-1 and TRBJ2-2, with D perhaps matching TRBD2 (6 bases). Germline CDR1 is LGHDT and CDR2 is YNNKEL (reference sequence). The V end lost 0 bases, the J end lost 4 bases, and 15 bases lay between the germline ends. This CDR3 is built from 17 residues. Here the CDR3 reads CASSQDSGGCFTGELFF. The CDR3, as DNA: TGTGCCAGCAGCCAAGATTCCGGGGGATGTTTCACCGGGGAGCTGTTTTTT.

The V call is TRBV29-1, the J call TRBJ1-1; perhaps TRBD1 as D (5 bases). The CDR3 sequence is 10 residues long. V lost 7 bases and J 3 bases, leaving 6 bases between the germline ends. Germline V gives CDR1 SQVTM, CDR2 ANQGSEA. The CDR3 reads CSGGDTEAFF. As DNA, the CDR3 is TGCAGCGGGGGGGACACTGAAGCTTTCTTT.

The genes are TRBV12-3 or TRBV12-4 and TRBJ2-4; 9 bases are a match to TRBD2. The length of the CDR3 is 18 residues. As DNA, the CDR3 is TGTACCCGCAGTTTGACCTTAGCGGGAGTCGGGGGCAAAAACATTCAGTACTTC. Protein product: CTRSLTLAGVGGKNIQYF.

This clonotype was recorded at least ten times. The CDR3 reads CAISGRESSTDTQYF. The CDR3 DNA reads TGTGCCATCAGTGGTCGGGAATCTAGCACAGATACGCAGTATTTT. This chain uses TRBV10-3 with TRBJ2-3, with D possibly being TRBD2 (5 bases). Between the trimmed V and J ends, which lost 4 bases and 0 bases, there was a span of 11 bases. The CDR3 extends over 15 amino acids. Germline lookup yields CDR1 ENHRY and CDR2 SYGVKD.